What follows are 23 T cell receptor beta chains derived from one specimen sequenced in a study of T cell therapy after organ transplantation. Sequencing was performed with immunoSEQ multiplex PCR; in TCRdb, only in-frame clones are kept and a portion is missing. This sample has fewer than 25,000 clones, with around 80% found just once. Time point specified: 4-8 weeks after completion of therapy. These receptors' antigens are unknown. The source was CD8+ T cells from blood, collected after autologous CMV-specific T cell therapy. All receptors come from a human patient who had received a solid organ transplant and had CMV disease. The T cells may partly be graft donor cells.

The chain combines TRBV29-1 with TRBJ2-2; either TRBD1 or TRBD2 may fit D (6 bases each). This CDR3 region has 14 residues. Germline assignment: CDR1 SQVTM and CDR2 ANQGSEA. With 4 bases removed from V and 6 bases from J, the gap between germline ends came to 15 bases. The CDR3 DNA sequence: TGCAGCGTTGGTGCAGGGGAGGCCGCCGGGGAGCTGTTTTTT. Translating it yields CSVGAGEAAGELFF.

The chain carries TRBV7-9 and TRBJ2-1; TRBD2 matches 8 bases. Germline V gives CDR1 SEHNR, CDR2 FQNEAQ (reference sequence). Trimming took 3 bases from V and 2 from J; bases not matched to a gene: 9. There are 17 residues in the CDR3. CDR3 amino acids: CASSLEETSAPYNEQFF. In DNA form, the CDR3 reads TGTGCCAGCAGCTTGGAAGAGACTAGCGCGCCCTACAATGAGCAGTTCTTC.

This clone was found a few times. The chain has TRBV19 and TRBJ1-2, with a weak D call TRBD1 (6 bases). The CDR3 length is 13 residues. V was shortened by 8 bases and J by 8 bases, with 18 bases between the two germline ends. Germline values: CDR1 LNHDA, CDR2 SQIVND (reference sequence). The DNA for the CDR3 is TGTGCCAGTGATGACAGGTCGGGGAGCGGCTACACCTTC. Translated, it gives CASDDRSGSGYTF.

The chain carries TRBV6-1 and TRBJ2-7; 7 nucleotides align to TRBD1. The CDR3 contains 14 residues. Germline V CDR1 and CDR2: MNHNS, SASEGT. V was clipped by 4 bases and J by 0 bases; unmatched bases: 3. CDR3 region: CASSVRDSSYEQYF. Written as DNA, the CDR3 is TGTGCCAGCAGTGTCCGGGACAGCTCCTACGAGCAGTACTTC.

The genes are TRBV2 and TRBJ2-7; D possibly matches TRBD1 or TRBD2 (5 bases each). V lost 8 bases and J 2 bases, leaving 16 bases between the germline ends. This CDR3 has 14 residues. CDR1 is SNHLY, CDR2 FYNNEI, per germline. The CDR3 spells CASQGKGPTYEQYF. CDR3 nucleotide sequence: TGTGCCAGCCAGGGAAAGGGACCCACCTACGAGCAGTACTTC. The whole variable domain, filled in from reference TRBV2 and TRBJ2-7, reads EPEVTQTPSHQVTQMGQEVILRCVPISNHLYFYWYRQILGQKVEFLVSFYNNEISEKSEIFDDQFSVERPDGSNFTLKIRSTKLEDSAMYFCASQGKGPTYEQYFGPGTRLTVT.

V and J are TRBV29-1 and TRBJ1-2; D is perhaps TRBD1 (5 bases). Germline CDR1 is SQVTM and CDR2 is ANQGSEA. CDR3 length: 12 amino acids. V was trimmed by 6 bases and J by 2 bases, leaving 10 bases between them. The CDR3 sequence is CSVNGTNYGYTF. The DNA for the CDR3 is TGCAGCGTCAATGGGACGAACTATGGCTACACCTTC.

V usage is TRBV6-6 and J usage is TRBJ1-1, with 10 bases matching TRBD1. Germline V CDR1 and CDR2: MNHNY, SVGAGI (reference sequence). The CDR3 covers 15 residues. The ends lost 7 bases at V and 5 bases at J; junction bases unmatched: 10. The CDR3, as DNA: TGTGCCAGCACACCGGGACAGGGGAGGGATACTGAAGCTTTCTTT. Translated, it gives CASTPGQGRDTEAFF.

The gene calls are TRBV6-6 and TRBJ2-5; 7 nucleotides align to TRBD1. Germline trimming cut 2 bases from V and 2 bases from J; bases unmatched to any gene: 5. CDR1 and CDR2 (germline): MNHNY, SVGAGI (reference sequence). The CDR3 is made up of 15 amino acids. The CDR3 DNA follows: TGTGCCAGCAGTTACAGGGGGCCCGGACAAGAGACCCAGTACTTC. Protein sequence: CASSYRGPGQETQYF.

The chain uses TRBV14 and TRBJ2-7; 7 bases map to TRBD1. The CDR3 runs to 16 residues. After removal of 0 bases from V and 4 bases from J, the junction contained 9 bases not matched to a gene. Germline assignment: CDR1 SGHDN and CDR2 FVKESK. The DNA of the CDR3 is TGTGCCAGCAGCCAAGATCATACGGGACAGTGGTACGAGCAGTACTTC. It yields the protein CASSQDHTGQWYEQYF.

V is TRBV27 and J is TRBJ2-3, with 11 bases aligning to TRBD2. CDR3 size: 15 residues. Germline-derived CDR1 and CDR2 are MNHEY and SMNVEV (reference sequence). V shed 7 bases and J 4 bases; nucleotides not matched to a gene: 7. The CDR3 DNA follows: TGTGCCAGCAACATACTAGCGGGAGTACCAGATACGCAGTATTTT. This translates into CASNILAGVPDTQYF.

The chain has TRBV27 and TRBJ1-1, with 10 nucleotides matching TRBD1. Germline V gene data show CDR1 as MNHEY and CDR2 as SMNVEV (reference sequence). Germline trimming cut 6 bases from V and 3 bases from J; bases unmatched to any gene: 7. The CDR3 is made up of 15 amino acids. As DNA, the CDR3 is TGTGCCAGCAGCCTCGGGACAGGGGAGGACACTGAAGCTTTCTTT. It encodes CASSLGTGEDTEAFF.

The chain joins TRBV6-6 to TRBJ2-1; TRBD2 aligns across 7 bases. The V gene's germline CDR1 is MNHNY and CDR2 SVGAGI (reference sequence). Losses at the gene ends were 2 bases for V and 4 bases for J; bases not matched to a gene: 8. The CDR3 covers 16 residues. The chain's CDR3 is CASSYRGQAGYNEQFF. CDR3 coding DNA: TGTGCCAGCAGTTACCGGGGCCAAGCGGGGTACAATGAGCAGTTCTTC.

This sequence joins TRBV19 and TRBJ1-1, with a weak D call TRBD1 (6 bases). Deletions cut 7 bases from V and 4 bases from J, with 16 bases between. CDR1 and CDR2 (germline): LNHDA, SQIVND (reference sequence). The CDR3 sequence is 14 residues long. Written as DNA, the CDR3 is TGTGCCAGTATTGACGCTTCGACAGGCACTGAAGCTTTCTTT. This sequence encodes CASIDASTGTEAFF.

The CDR3 region is CASKDAGTEAFF. For the CDR3, the DNA is TGTGCCAGCAAGGATGCGGGGACTGAAGCTTTCTTT. The chain couples TRBV4-2 to TRBJ1-1; unclear D gene. Trimming shortened V by 7 bases and J by 5 bases, and 11 bases separated the two germline ends. The V gene's germline CDR1 is LGHNA and CDR2 YNFKEQ. The CDR3 loop spans 12 amino acids.

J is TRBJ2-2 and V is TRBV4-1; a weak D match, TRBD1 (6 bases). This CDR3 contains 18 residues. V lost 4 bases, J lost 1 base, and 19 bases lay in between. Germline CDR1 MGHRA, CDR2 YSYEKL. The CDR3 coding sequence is TGCGCCAGCAGCCCAACAGGGCAGGGAGACCTGAACACCGGGGAGCTGTTTTTT. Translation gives CASSPTGQGDLNTGELFF.

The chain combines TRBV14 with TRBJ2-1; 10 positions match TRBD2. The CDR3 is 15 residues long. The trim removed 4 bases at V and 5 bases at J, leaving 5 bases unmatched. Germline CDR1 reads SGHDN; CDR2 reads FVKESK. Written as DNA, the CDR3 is TGTGCCAGCAGCCTCCTAGCGGGAGCCCACAATGAGCAGTTCTTC. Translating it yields CASSLLAGAHNEQFF.

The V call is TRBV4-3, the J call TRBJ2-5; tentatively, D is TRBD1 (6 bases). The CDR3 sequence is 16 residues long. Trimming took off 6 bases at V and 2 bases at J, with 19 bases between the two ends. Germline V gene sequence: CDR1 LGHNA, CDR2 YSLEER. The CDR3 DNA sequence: TGCGCCAGCAGTCAAATAGGAGGCAGGGGTCAAGAGACCCAGTACTTC. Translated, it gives CASSQIGGRGQETQYF.

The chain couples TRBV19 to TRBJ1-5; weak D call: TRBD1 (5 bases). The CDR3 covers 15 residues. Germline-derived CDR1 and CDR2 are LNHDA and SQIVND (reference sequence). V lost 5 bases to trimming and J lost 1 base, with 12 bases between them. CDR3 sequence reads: CASSATPGSNQPQHF. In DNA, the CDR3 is TGTGCCAGTAGTGCCACCCCAGGGAGCAATCAGCCCCAGCATTTT.

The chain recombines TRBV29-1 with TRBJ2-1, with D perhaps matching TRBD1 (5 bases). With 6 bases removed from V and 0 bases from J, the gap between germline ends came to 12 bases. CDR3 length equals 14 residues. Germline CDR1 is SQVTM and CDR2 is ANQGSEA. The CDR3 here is CSVTRADSYNEQFF. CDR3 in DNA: TGCAGCGTGACCAGGGCGGACTCCTACAATGAGCAGTTCTTC.

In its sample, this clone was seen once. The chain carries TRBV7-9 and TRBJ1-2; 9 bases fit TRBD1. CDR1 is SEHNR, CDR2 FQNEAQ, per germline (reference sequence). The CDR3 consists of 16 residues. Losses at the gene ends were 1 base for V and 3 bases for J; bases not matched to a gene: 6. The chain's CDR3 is CASSLELGQGDYGYTF. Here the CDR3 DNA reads TGTGCCAGCAGCTTAGAGTTGGGACAGGGAGACTATGGCTACACCTTC.

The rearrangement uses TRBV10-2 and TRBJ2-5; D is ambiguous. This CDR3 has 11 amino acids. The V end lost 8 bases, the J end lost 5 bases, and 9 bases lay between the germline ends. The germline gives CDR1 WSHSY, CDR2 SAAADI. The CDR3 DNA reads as TGCGCCAGCTCGACCGGGGAGACCCAGTACTTC. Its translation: CASSTGETQYF.

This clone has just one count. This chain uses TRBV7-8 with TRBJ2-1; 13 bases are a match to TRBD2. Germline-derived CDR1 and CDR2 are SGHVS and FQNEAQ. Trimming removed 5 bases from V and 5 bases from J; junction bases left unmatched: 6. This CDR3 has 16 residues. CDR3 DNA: TGTGCCAGCAGCCCTCGGACTAGCGGGGGACACAATGAGCAGTTCTTC. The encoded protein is CASSPRTSGGHNEQFF.

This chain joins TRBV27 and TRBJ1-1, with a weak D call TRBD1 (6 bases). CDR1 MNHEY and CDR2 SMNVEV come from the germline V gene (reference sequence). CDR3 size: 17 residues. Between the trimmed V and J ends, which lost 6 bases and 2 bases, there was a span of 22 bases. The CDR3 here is CASRTFTLTGSNTEAFF. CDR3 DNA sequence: TGTGCCAGCAGGACCTTTACACTCACAGGGTCCAACACTGAAGCTTTCTTT.